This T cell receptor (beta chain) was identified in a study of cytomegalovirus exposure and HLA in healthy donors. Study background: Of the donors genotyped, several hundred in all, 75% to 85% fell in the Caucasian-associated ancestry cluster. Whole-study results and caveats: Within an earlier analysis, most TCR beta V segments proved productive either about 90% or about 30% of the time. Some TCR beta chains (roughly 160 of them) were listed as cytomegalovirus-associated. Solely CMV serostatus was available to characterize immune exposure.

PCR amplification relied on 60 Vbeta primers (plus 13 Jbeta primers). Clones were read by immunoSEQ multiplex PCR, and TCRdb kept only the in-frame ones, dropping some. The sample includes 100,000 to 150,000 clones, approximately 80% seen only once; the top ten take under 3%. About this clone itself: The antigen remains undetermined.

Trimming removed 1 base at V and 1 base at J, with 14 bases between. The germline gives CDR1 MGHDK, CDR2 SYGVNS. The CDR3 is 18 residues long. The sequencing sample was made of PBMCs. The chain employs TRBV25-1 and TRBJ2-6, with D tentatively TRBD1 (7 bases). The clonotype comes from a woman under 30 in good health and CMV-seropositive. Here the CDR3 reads CASSEWQGEVSGANVLTF. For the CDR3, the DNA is TGTGCCAGCAGTGAATGGCAGGGGGAGGTTTCTGGGGCCAACGTCCTGACTTTC.